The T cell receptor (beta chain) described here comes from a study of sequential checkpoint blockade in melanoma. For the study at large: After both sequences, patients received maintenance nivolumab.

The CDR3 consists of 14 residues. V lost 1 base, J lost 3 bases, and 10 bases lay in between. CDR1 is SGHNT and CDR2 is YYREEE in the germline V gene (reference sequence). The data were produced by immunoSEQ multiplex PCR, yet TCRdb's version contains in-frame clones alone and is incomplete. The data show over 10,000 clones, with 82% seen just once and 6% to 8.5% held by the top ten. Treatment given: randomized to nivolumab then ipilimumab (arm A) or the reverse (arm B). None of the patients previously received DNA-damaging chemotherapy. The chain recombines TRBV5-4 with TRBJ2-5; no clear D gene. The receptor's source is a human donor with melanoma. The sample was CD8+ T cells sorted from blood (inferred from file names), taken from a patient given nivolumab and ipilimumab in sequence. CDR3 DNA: TGTGCCAGCAGCTTGTCCGCTATTAAAGAGACCCAGTACTTC. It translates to CASSLSAIKETQYF.